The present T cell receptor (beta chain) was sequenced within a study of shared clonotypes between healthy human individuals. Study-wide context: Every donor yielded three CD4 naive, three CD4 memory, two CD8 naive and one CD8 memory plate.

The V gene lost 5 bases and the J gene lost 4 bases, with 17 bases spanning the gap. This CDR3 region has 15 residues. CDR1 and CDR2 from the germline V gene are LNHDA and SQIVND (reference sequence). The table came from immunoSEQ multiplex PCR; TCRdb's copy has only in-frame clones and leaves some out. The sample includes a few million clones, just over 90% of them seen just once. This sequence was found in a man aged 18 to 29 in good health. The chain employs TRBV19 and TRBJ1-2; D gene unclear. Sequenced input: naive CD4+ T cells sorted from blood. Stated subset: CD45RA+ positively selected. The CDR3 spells CASSVTSTAGYGYTF. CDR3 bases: TGTGCCAGTAGTGTAACCTCGACGGCGGGCTATGGCTACACCTTC.